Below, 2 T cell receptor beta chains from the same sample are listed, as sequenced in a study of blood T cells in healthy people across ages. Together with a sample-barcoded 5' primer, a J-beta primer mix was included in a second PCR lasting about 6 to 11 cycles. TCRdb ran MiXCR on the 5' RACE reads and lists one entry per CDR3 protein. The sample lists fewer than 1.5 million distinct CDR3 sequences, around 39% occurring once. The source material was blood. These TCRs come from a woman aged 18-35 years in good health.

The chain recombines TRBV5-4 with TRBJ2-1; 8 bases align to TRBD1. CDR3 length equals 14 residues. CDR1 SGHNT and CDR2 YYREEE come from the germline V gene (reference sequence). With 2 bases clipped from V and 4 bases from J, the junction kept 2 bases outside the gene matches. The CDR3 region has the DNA TGTGCCAGCAGCTTCCGGGACAGGTACAATGAGCAGTTCTTC. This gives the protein CASSFRDRYNEQFF.

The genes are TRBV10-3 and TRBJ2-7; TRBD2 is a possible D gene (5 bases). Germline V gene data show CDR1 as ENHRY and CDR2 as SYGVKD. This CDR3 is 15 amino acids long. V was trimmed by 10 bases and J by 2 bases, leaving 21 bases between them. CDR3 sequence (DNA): TGTGCCACAAAGAGGGCCCCTGGAACGGCCTACGAGCAGTACTTC. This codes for CATKRAPGTAYEQYF.